This T cell receptor beta chain emerged from a study of blood T cell repertoires in COVID-19. The J segment lost 5 bases and the V segment lost 4 bases, leaving 2 bases of the junction unmatched. This CDR3 contains 14 residues. The germline CDR1 and CDR2 sequences are SGHDN and FVKESK. Method: immunoSEQ multiplex PCR; TCRdb's copy keeps in-frame clones and lacks some. The sample holds just over 300,000 clones, around 84% seen once. V gene TRBV14 combines with J gene TRBJ2-2, with 9 bases that match TRBD1. The receptor's source is a man aged 25 to 40 who had recovered from COVID-19. Sequenced material: PBMCs or T cells enriched from blood (not recorded which). The CDR3 DNA is TGTGCCAGCAGCCGGGGGACAGGGACCGGGGAGCTGTTTTTT. Its protein product is CASSRGTGTGELFF.